The present entry profiles one T cell receptor beta chain with its context. A Seattle source enrolled patients during active infection and followed them longitudinally. This entry belongs to a study of blood T cell repertoires in COVID-19. Study-level background: Sites in the United States, Italy and Spain provided acute and convalescent COVID-19 samples. Sample material is recorded as cDNA or gDNA derived from T cells, B-cell-depleted T cells, or PBMCs.

Germline V gene lookup returns CDR1 SGHRS and CDR2 YFSETQ. V was shortened by 3 bases and J by 6 bases, with 22 bases between the two germline ends. CDR3 size: 16 residues. Per the original methods: From reference gene primer amplification, estimates of nucleated cell counts were derived. TCRdb's copy holds only in-frame clones and misses some; the assay was immunoSEQ multiplex PCR. V and J calls and clone size are copied from that table; D and trimming were computed from the DNA. The sample records 35,000 to 40,000 clones, around 90% being singletons. Sequencing was carried out using peripheral blood. The sequence was obtained from a man aged 60 to 69 with COVID-19, enrolled during active disease. The chain recombines TRBV5-1 with TRBJ2-7; TRBD1 might be the D (5 bases). CDR3 amino acids: CASSSGWGDATREQYF. The DNA for the CDR3 is TGCGCCAGCAGCTCCGGTTGGGGCGATGCCACCCGCGAGCAGTACTTC.